Listed here is a single T cell receptor (beta chain). Original analysis: Amplification with reference gene primers provided the estimates of nucleated cell counts. Profiled with immunoSEQ multiplex PCR; TCRdb holds only in-frame clones, not every one. V and J calls and clone size follow that table, whereas D and trimming were derived from the DNA. The repertoire holds about 130,000 clones, roughly 88% seen once, with 5% to 6% in the top ten. These data originate in a study of blood T cell repertoires in COVID-19. Overall study: COVID-19 samples, acute and convalescent, were from the United States, Italy and Spain. From T cells, B-cell-depleted T cells, or PBMCs came the material, which was cDNA or gDNA.

Germline CDR1 is MDHEN and CDR2 is SYDVKM. Between the trimmed V and J ends, which lost 5 bases and 5 bases, there was a span of 18 bases. The CDR3 totals 15 residues. The rearrangement uses TRBV28 and TRBJ2-5; possible D gene TRBD1, 5 bases. The receptor comes from a human donor in a cohort sampled during active COVID-19. The sequenced material came from peripheral blood. DNA for the CDR3: TGTGCCAGCAGTCCCGATCCGGCCAGGGTTGAGACCCAGTACTTC. This sequence encodes CASSPDPARVETQYF.